These 27 T cell receptor beta chains share one sample of origin, sequenced in a study of cytomegalovirus exposure and HLA in healthy donors listed by TCRdb under 2017. Libraries were prepared through the immunoSEQ multiplex PCR assay. For the multiplex PCR, a mixture combining 60 forward primers for TCR Vbeta segments and 13 reverse primers for TCR Jbeta segments was used. Held by TCRdb, this immuneACCESS table contains in-frame sequences only and omits some clones. Under half of the omission traces to an unresolved V gene where checked; the cause of the rest is unknown. The sample table shows a few hundred thousand clones, and roughly 85% are seen once. The leading ten clones occupy around 1.8% of the sample. Material for sequencing was PBMCs. Source of these receptors: a man aged 18 to 30 in good health and CMV-seronegative.

The rearrangement links TRBV7-8 to TRBJ1-5, with TRBD1 identical over 9 bases. Germline V gene sequence: CDR1 SGHVS, CDR2 FQNEAQ. With V trimmed by 4 bases and J by 6 bases, 4 bases remained unmatched. This CDR3 spans 14 amino acids. Written as DNA, the CDR3 is TGTGCCAGCAGCTCGGACAGGGGTACTCAGCCCCAGCATTTT. Encoded protein: CASSSDRGTQPQHF.

V is TRBV28 and J is TRBJ1-3, with a weak D call TRBD1 (6 bases). V dropped 9 bases and J dropped 0 bases, with 9 bases sitting between them. The CDR3 runs to 13 residues. CDR1 and CDR2 (germline): MDHEN, SYDVKM. CDR3 protein: CASGTTSGNTIYF. CDR3 in DNA: TGTGCCAGTGGGACAACCTCTGGAAACACCATATATTTT.

V gene TRBV21-1 combines with J gene TRBJ2-7; TRBD2, the table's D call, lacks a check against the DNA. TRBV21-1 is recorded as a pseudogene. The CDR3 loop spans 16 amino acids. The CDR3 here is CASSNPTSGASYEQYF. CDR3 DNA sequence: TGTGCCAGCAGCAACCCAACTAGCGGAGCCTCCTACGAGCAGTACTTC.

This clone turned up a few times. The V and J genes are TRBV18 and TRBJ2-7; TRBD1 matches at 8 bases. The CDR3 is made up of 14 amino acids. Germline V gives CDR1 KGHSH, CDR2 LQKENI. The V and J ends lost 4 bases and 2 bases, in that order; junction bases with no gene match: 4. CDR3 coding DNA: TGTGCCAGCTCACTAGGACAGGGTACCTACGAGCAGTACTTC. Protein product: CASSLGQGTYEQYF.

The chain combines TRBV28 with TRBJ1-5; D is perhaps TRBD1 (5 bases). Germline loops: CDR1 MDHEN, CDR2 SYDVKM. The length of the CDR3 is 15 residues. The V end lost 6 bases, the J end lost 6 bases, and 18 bases lay between the germline ends. The CDR3 loop is CASSPSSGGVQPQHF. The CDR3 nucleotides read TGTGCCAGCAGCCCGAGTTCGGGGGGGGTTCAGCCCCAGCATTTT.

The chain employs TRBV6-1 and TRBJ2-7; 7 nucleotides line up with TRBD2. Trimming cost V 4 bases and J 1 base; bases outside gene matches: 1. The germline CDR1 and CDR2 sequences are MNHNS and SASEGT. The CDR3 covers 13 residues. CDR3 residues: CASSGGSSYEQYF. CDR3 nucleotide sequence: TGTGCCAGCAGTGGCGGGAGTTCCTACGAGCAGTACTTC.

V and J are TRBV19 and TRBJ2-1; 9 bases line up with TRBD1. V shed 3 bases, J shed 7 bases, and the junction held 4 bases outside the gene matches. This CDR3 is built from 14 residues. Germline V gene data show CDR1 as LNHDA and CDR2 as SQIVND (reference sequence). The CDR3 region has the DNA TGTGCCAGTAGTATCGGGACAGGGATGAATGAGCAGTTCTTC. Protein: CASSIGTGMNEQFF.

The gene calls are TRBV6-5 and TRBJ1-1; 10 bases map to TRBD1. V gave up 5 bases and J gave up 5 bases; unmatched junction bases: 5. The CDR3 sequence is 14 residues long. CDR1 is MNHEY, CDR2 SVGAGI, per germline. The CDR3 region has the DNA TGTGCCAGCAGTCGGACAGGGGGTGTAACTGAAGCTTTCTTT. This codes for CASSRTGGVTEAFF.

The chain is built from TRBV29-1 and TRBJ1-5; maybe TRBD1 (5 bases). This CDR3 is built from 14 residues. Trimming took 4 bases from V and 3 from J, leaving 13 bases between them. From germline, CDR1 is SQVTM and CDR2 ANQGSEA. The CDR3 spells CSVVGGGDNQPQHF. The CDR3 DNA sequence: TGCAGCGTTGTCGGTGGGGGGGACAATCAGCCCCAGCATTTT.

This chain connects TRBV28 to TRBJ2-7; TRBD2 aligns across 11 bases. Trimming removed 1 base from V and 4 bases from J; junction bases left unmatched: 6. The CDR3 length is 16 residues. Per germline, CDR1 MDHEN and CDR2 SYDVKM. For the CDR3, the DNA is TGTGCCAGCAGTTTATCCGGGACTAGCGGAAAATACGAGCAGTACTTC. Encoded protein: CASSLSGTSGKYEQYF. Looking up the rest from reference TRBV28 and TRBJ2-7 gives the full variable domain: DVKVTQSSRYLVKRTGEKVFLECVQDMDHENMFWYRQDPGLGLRLIYFSYDVKMKEKGDIPEGYSVSREKKERFSLILESASTNQTSMYLCASSLSGTSGKYEQYFGPGTRLTVT.

The chain combines TRBV27 with TRBJ2-3; TRBD1 matches 9 bases. The germline V gene encodes CDR1 MNHEY and CDR2 SMNVEV (reference sequence). J lost 2 bases, V lost 5 bases, and 8 bases had no gene match. CDR3 length equals 16 residues. The CDR3 DNA reads TGTGCCAGCAGTGCGCAACAGGGGGCCTTCACAGATACGCAGTATTTT. It is translated as CASSAQQGAFTDTQYF.

V gene TRBV28 combines with J gene TRBJ1-2; perhaps TRBD1 as D (6 bases). The ends were cut back, 6 bases at V and 8 bases at J, with 16 bases in the middle. The CDR3 is made up of 13 amino acids. The germline gives CDR1 MDHEN, CDR2 SYDVKM. The CDR3 DNA follows: TGTGCCAGCAGGCTAAGTGGGGGCCCGGGCTACACCTTC. It translates to CASRLSGGPGYTF.

The V gene is TRBV2, the J gene TRBJ2-7, with D tentatively TRBD1 (6 bases). CDR3 length: 12 residues. V gave up 7 bases and J gave up 6 bases, with 13 bases separating them. CDR1 SNHLY and CDR2 FYNNEI come from the germline V gene. CDR3 DNA sequence: TGTGCCAGCACAGGCAGGGGATCCGAGCAGTACTTC. Protein: CASTGRGSEQYF.

The chain is built from TRBV5-1 and TRBJ2-3; D may be TRBD2 (6 bases). The germline CDR1 and CDR2 sequences are SGHRS and YFSETQ. This CDR3 is built from 13 residues. The ends were cut back, 2 bases at V and 3 bases at J, with 7 bases in the middle. The CDR3 nucleotides are TGCGCCAGCAGCTTCGGGACTACAGATACGCAGTATTTT. It specifies CASSFGTTDTQYF.

The chain has TRBV7-2 and TRBJ2-5; 11 positions agree with TRBD2. The CDR3 consists of 15 residues. Germline-derived CDR1 and CDR2 are SGHTA and FQGNSA. V was clipped by 3 bases and J by 4 bases; unmatched bases: 4. As DNA, the CDR3 is TGTGCCAGCAGCTTTAGCGGGGGGGCCGGAGAGACCCAGTACTTC. This gives the protein CASSFSGGAGETQYF.

The chain recombines TRBV2 with TRBJ2-7; 9 nucleotides align to TRBD2. CDR3 size: 13 residues. The germline V gene encodes CDR1 SNHLY and CDR2 FYNNEI. Losses at the gene ends were 6 bases for V and 3 bases for J; bases not matched to a gene: 3. The CDR3 sequence is CASRAGGLYEQYF. The CDR3, as DNA: TGTGCCAGCAGGGCGGGAGGGCTCTACGAGCAGTACTTC.

In its sample, this clone was seen a few times. Other DNA variants within this sample encode the same CDR3. This chain joins TRBV28 and TRBJ1-3; no clear D. From germline, CDR1 is MDHEN and CDR2 SYDVKM. Trimming cost V 2 bases and J 3 bases, with 8 bases left between them. This CDR3 spans 14 amino acids. The CDR3: CASSLGQLGNTIYF. The CDR3 bases are TGTGCCAGCAGTTTAGGGCAGCTTGGAAACACCATATATTTT.

V usage is TRBV6-5 and J usage is TRBJ2-1; 8 nucleotides align to TRBD1. CDR3 length equals 13 residues. CDR1 and CDR2 from the germline V gene are MNHEY and SVGAGI. Trimming removed 8 bases from V and 10 bases from J; junction bases left unmatched: 10. In DNA form, the CDR3 reads TGTGCCAGCCACACCCCAGGGGGCCACGAGCAGTTCTTC. Its protein is CASHTPGGHEQFF.

A note on this clone: Germline is not matched at one junction end, which may reflect a read error. The CDR3 DNA reads as TGTGCTAGCAGCTTGCTAGCGGAAGTATCCTACGAGCAGTACTTC. Amino acid sequence: CASSLLAEVSYEQYF. The chain joins TRBV7-7 to TRBJ2-7, with 7 bases fitting TRBD2. Germline V gene data show CDR1 as SSHAT and CDR2 as FNYEAQ (reference sequence). The CDR3 totals 15 residues.

The chain is built from TRBV6-5 and TRBJ2-7; 10 positions match TRBD1. The CDR3 covers 14 residues. The J segment lost 3 bases and the V segment lost 7 bases, leaving 6 bases of the junction unmatched. The germline CDR1 and CDR2 sequences are MNHEY and SVGAGI. The CDR3 sequence is CASTRDRGNYEQYF. CDR3 sequence (DNA): TGTGCCAGCACGAGGGACAGGGGCAACTACGAGCAGTACTTC.

The V gene is TRBV6-4, the J gene TRBJ2-7; D unresolved. The CDR3 covers 14 residues. V shed 2 bases and J shed 0 bases, with 8 bases lying between them. Looked up from germline, CDR1 is MRHNA and CDR2 is SNTAGT. CDR3 sequence reads: CASSDHDNSYEQYF. The DNA for the CDR3 is TGTGCCAGCAGTGACCATGACAACTCCTACGAGCAGTACTTC.

The sample holds a few counts of this clone. The CDR3 region has the DNA TGCAGCGTTGAGGGGGAGCGGGGTCGAGAGACCCAGTACTTC. Encoded protein: CSVEGERGRETQYF. The V and J genes are TRBV29-1 and TRBJ2-5, with 7 bases aligning to TRBD2. The CDR3 loop spans 14 amino acids. V lost 3 bases and J lost 4; bases outside the gene matches: 8. Germline V gives CDR1 SQVTM, CDR2 ANQGSEA.

The chain links TRBV30 to TRBJ2-4, with 9 bases fitting TRBD2. Trimming removed 2 bases from V and 6 bases from J; junction bases left unmatched: 8. Germline CDR1 is GTSNPN and CDR2 is SVGIG (reference sequence). This CDR3 comprises 15 residues. CDR3 nucleotides: TGTGCCTGGAGTAGGGTAGCGGGAGAGACAAACATTCAGTACTTC. It yields the protein CAWSRVAGETNIQYF. Full variable domain (rest looked up from reference TRBV30 and TRBJ2-4): SQTIHQWPATLVQPVGSPLSLECTVEGTSNPNLYWYRQAAGRGLQLLFYSVGIGQISSEVPQNLSASRPQDRQFILSSKKLLLSDSGFYLCAWSRVAGETNIQYFGAGTRLSVL.

The chain links TRBV28 to TRBJ2-1, with 8 bases aligning to TRBD2. CDR1 is MDHEN, CDR2 SYDVKM, per germline. Unmatched junction bases numbered 11, after V lost 5 bases and J lost 11 bases. The CDR3 contains 14 residues. Here the CDR3 reads CASSLSIAGQKQFF. CDR3 nucleotides: TGTGCCAGCAGTCTATCAATAGCGGGGCAGAAGCAGTTCTTC. The full variable domain, completed using reference TRBV28 and TRBJ2-1, is DVKVTQSSRYLVKRTGEKVFLECVQDMDHENMFWYRQDPGLGLRLIYFSYDVKMKEKGDIPEGYSVSREKKERFSLILESASTNQTSMYLCASSLSIAGQKQFFGPGTRLTVL.

This sequence joins TRBV28 and TRBJ2-2, with 7 bases that match TRBD1. Germline V lookup: CDR1 MDHEN, CDR2 SYDVKM. Trimming cost V 6 bases and J 1 base; bases outside gene matches: 5. The CDR3 spans 15 residues. The DNA of the CDR3 is TGTGCCAGCAGACCGGACAGGCGGAACACCGGGGAGCTGTTTTTT. This gives the protein CASRPDRRNTGELFF.

Only one count was recorded for this clone. The chain employs TRBV11-2 and TRBJ1-4; 9 positions match TRBD1. The CDR3 runs to 15 residues. Germline V gene lookup returns CDR1 SGHAT and CDR2 FQNNGV. V gave up 1 base and J gave up 5 bases; unmatched junction bases: 2. CDR3 sequence: CASSLGGQGNEKLFF. CDR3 DNA sequence: TGTGCCAGCAGCTTAGGGGGACAGGGCAATGAAAAACTGTTTTTT.

The CDR3 protein is CASSLRSSTDTQYF. The DNA for the CDR3 is TGTGCCAGCAGCCTAAGAAGTAGCACAGATACGCAGTATTTT. The rearrangement uses TRBV7-2 and TRBJ2-3; no clear D. Trimming removed 5 bases at V and 0 bases at J, with 9 bases between. The CDR3 loop spans 14 amino acids. Germline values: CDR1 SGHTA, CDR2 FQGNSA.